This TCR beta chain emerged from a study of T cell changes during pregnancy in multiple sclerosis. The CDR3 totals 15 residues. After removal of 2 bases from V and 8 bases from J, the junction contained 12 bases not matched to a gene. CDR1 SGHDT and CDR2 YYEEEE come from the germline V gene. Repertoires were generated with immunoSEQ multiplex PCR, while TCRdb's copy carries only in-frame clones and drops some. The table includes under 25,000 clones, about 90% detected once. The material was CD8+ T cells from peripheral blood mononuclear cells, obtained after pregnancy. The chain combines TRBV5-6 with TRBJ1-2, with TRBD1 matching 7 bases. This TCR was sampled from a female donor with multiple sclerosis, enrolled in a pregnancy study. The CDR3 nucleotides read TGTGCCAGCAGCTTATCGATAACAGGGGTTGACGGCTACACCTTC. Its protein product is CASSLSITGVDGYTF.